This entry describes one T cell receptor beta chain. No antigen is known for it. This PCR relied on a set of 60 Vbeta primers and 13 Jbeta primers. Methods used by the authors: Later reanalysis found around 84 million unique TCR beta chains, 10 million to 12 million of them shared. The method was immunoSEQ multiplex PCR; TCRdb's version includes in-frame clones alone and lacks a portion of them. V and J calls and clone size are those listed in that table; D and trimming were worked out from the DNA. Altogether approximately 120,000 clones are present, roughly four fifths being singletons, with the ten largest covering about 3.9%. The sample is drawn from a study of cytomegalovirus exposure and HLA in healthy donors. Study outcomes and limitations: As a later analysis showed, a missense DCLRE1C variant was linked to trimming of TCR beta V- and J-genes.

CDR3 length equals 16 residues. Germline V gene data show CDR1 as SGHTA and CDR2 as FQGNSA. V lost 1 base and J lost 4, with 17 bases in between. The chain joins TRBV7-2 to TRBJ2-7; D uncertain. Sequencing was carried out using PBMCs. The receptor's source is a woman aged 40 to 50 in good health and CMV-seropositive. The CDR3, as DNA: TGTGCCAGCAGCTTAGTTTCTTTCTATCGGGTTTACGAGCAGTACTTC. Amino acid sequence: CASSLVSFYRVYEQYF.